This entry describes one TCR beta chain. The donors were all healthy and Caucasian. Trimming removed 4 bases from V and 0 bases from J, with 11 bases in between. This CDR3 comprises 14 residues. Germline V gene sequence: CDR1 SGHRS, CDR2 YFSETQ. The data originate from a study of identical twins. Unique molecular identifiers were present on the cDNA, and a universal primer site came from template switching. TCRdb re-called the 5' RACE reads with MiXCR, one entry per CDR3 protein. In the table there are around 470,000 distinct CDR3 sequences, approximately 15% of which are singletons. These data are also associated with another study on yellow fever vaccine responses in identical twins. That source adds: Twins reportedly mounted vaccine T cell responses that seemed partly convergent, partly personalized.

The genes are TRBV5-1 and TRBJ2-7; D may be TRBD1 or TRBD2 (6 bases each). This TCR was sampled from a woman aged 18-29 years in good health. The sample comprised CD4+ T cells sorted from blood. For the CDR3, the DNA is TGCGCCAGCAGCCCCGGGGGCTTCTCCTACGAGCAGTACTTC. Translated, it gives CASSPGGFSYEQYF.